There are a few counts of the clone carrying this TCR beta chain. V lost 3 bases and J 6 bases, leaving 11 bases between the germline ends. The CDR3 is 13 residues long. Germline values: CDR1 GTSNPN, CDR2 SVGIG (reference sequence). In the source study's methods: Scientists estimated how many nucleated cells there were by amplifying reference gene primers. The protocol was immunoSEQ multiplex PCR, while the TCRdb copy is restricted to in-frame clones and leaves out a portion. V, J and clone size were drawn from that table, and D and trimming were deduced from the DNA. Found here are some 160,000 clones, more than 65% of them singletons; the top ten hold roughly 4.2%. This sample was taken from a study of blood T cell repertoires in COVID-19. Whole-study context: COVID-19 samples collected from the United States, Italy and Spain covered acute and convalescent phases. Sample material is recorded as cDNA or gDNA derived from T cells, B-cell-depleted T cells, or PBMCs.

V is TRBV30 and J is TRBJ2-2; D not resolved. The sequenced sample was peripheral blood. The TCR comes from a man aged 55 to 70 with acute or convalescent COVID-19. The CDR3 spells CAWRSPPAGELFF. The DNA for the CDR3 is TGTGCCTGGAGGTCCCCCCCCGCCGGGGAGCTGTTTTTT.